This T cell receptor (beta chain) derives from a study of siplizumab effects on memory and regulatory T cells (dated by TCRdb to 2018 to 2020). Some background on the complete study: The study examined how the anti-CD2 antibody siplizumab affects alloreactive T-cell subsets in allogeneic mixed lymphocyte reactions built from human PBMCs.

The library relied on the immunoSEQ multiplex PCR assay. Roughly 10^5 TCR templates per sample were assayed on the deep sequencing platform. Genomic DNA extracted from sorted T cells was the material used for TCRbeta CDR3 sequencing. The original methods were these. The R programming language was used for clonal analysis of TCRbeta CDR3 data. Unstimulated samples were compared with post-reaction CFSE-low samples to define alloreactive CD4+ and CD8+ clones. Alloreactive CD4+ clones were assigned to regulatory or non-regulatory origin by matching sequences to sorted unstimulated Treg and non-Treg repertoires. TCRdb holds this immuneACCESS table with in-frame rearrangements only. Some clones are missing; in checked studies, unresolved V genes explain under half, and the rest has no known cause. For V, J and clone size, that table is used; D and trimming come from the DNA. Within this sample are approximately 60,000 clones, with about 80% of them counted one time only. The ten largest clones capture 0.35% to 0.5% of the sample.

In three donor pairs, further sequencing was done on unstimulated CD8+ naive, CD4+ memory, CD8+ TEMRA, CD4+ naive and CD8+ effector memory subsets. TCRbeta CDR3 sequencing was performed on sorted unstimulated T cells and on proliferating T cells recovered from mixed lymphocyte reactions. Fresh whole blood from approximately ten HLA-typed healthy donors was used to isolate PBMCs. Study-level results and caveats: Among mappable alloreactive CD4+ clones, the Treg-derived fraction averaged nearly 70% with siplizumab versus about 27% in control reactions. Greater diversity appeared to be present in unstimulated naive T cells than in memory T cells, and a substantial contribution to the alloresponse seemed to be made by naive cells. No functional confirmation was obtained for the suppressive function of proliferating Tregs from siplizumab cultures. Because sequences below about 10^-5 frequency were poorly captured, only a minor fraction of alloreactive clones could be mapped to unstimulated subsets. Siplizumab significantly lowered the cumulative frequency of alloreactive sequences that could be traced to unstimulated CD4+ memory T cells. For roughly 75-97% of proliferating CD4+ or CD8+ clones, no naive or memory phenotype could be assigned.

Regarding this clone: The clone's antigen remains unknown. Base qualities are not provided; no much larger clone lies one nucleotide away.

Sequenced sample: memory CD4+ T cells sorted from blood. The meaning of the sample's cell subset or site label: unstimulated CD4+ memory T cells. The clonotype comes from a human donor in good health.

CDR3 reads: CASSPLLGNTEAFF. The nucleotide sequence is given as TGTGCCAGCAGCCCCCTTCTGGGGAACACTGAAGCTTTCTTT. The sequence links TRBV7-2 to TRBJ1-1; no D segment can be confidently identified. From the germline V gene, CDR1 is SGHTA and CDR2 is FQGNSA. There are 14 amino acids in the CDR3, from cysteine to phenylalanine inclusive. Only CDR3 DNA remains: 42 bases, in frame from the first base. Between the V and J ends, shortened by 5 bases and 1 base respectively, the junction contains 11 bases.